This T cell receptor beta chain was documented in a study of shared clonotypes between healthy human individuals. Germline V lookup: CDR1 SNHLY, CDR2 FYNNEI. Trimming shortened V by 4 bases and J by 3 bases, and 6 bases separated the two germline ends. This CDR3 has 13 amino acids. CD45RO-negative, CCR7-positively selected cells formed the naive CD8 fraction, excluding terminally differentiated effector memory CD45RA+ cells. Concerning this clone itself: The sample contains more than one DNA sequence encoding this CDR3.

Authors' data handling: Sequence data from immunoSEQ were junction-only and lacked quality scores; consequently, filtering differed. The assay was immunoSEQ multiplex PCR, and TCRdb's table has in-frame clones only and misses some. The DNA gave D and trimming, while V, J and clone size come from that table. The profile shows 1.5 million to 2.5 million clones, about 95% of them singletons. The J gene is TRBJ1-4, the V gene TRBV2; the D gene is possibly TRBD1 (5 bases). This sequence originates from a man aged 18 to 29 in good health. Sequences were obtained from naive CD8+ T cells sorted from blood. CDR3 loop: CASSGGPNEKLFF. CDR3 in DNA: TGTGCCAGCAGTGGGGGCCCTAATGAAAAACTGTTTTTT.